One and the same sample provided the 30 T cell receptor beta chains below, sequenced in a study of OX40 agonist ivuxolimab in advanced cancers. Only in-frame clones appear in the TCRdb table, and some are missing; sequencing was by immunoSEQ multiplex PCR. The profile shows some 99,000 clones, less than 95% of them singletons. The material sequenced was CD4+ or CD8+ T cells sorted from blood, taken in a trial of the OX40 agonist ivuxolimab. The receptors here all came from an adult with an advanced solid tumor such as melanoma, head and neck, liver or kidney cancer.

This chain uses TRBV5-8 with TRBJ1-5, with 7 bases fitting TRBD1. The V gene's germline CDR1 is SGHTS and CDR2 YDEGEE. The trim removed 4 bases at V and 1 base at J, leaving 11 bases unmatched. The CDR3 spans 17 residues. The CDR3 DNA reads TGTGCCAGCAGCGTCTACTCCGGGACAGAGAGCAATCAGCCCCAGCATTTT. This translates into CASSVYSGTESNQPQHF.

The rearrangement joins TRBV5-6 to TRBJ2-2, with TRBD2 matching over 7 bases. After removal of 4 bases from V and 9 bases from J, the junction contained 15 bases not matched to a gene. CDR1 is SGHDT and CDR2 is YYEEEE in the germline V gene. This CDR3 is built from 16 residues. The CDR3 loop is CASSRYRLATPRELFF. In nucleotides, the CDR3 is TGTGCCAGCAGCCGATATCGACTAGCCACCCCCCGGGAGCTGTTTTTT.

Written as DNA, the CDR3 is TGTGCCAGCAGCTTAGGCCTCCTGGTAGGGTTTAATGAGCAGTTCTTC. This sequence encodes CASSLGLLVGFNEQFF. This chain joins TRBV5-8 and TRBJ2-1; D gene unclear. The CDR3 has 16 amino acids. V lost 2 bases, J lost 7 bases, and 19 bases lay in between. CDR1 is SGHTS, CDR2 YDEGEE, per germline.

The CDR3: CASSPRGQFPPETQYF. The CDR3 bases are TGTGCCAGCAGCCCCCGGGGACAGTTTCCGCCCGAGACCCAGTACTTC. The chain links TRBV7-8 to TRBJ2-5, with TRBD1 matching over 7 bases. The CDR3 loop spans 16 amino acids. The V gene's germline CDR1 is SGHVS and CDR2 FQNEAQ. The V gene end was trimmed by 5 bases and the J gene end by 5 bases; junction bases not matched to a gene: 14.

The chain employs TRBV25-1 and TRBJ1-3; 8 nucleotides agree with TRBD1. The germline CDR1 and CDR2 sequences are MGHDK and SYGVNS. This CDR3 region has 15 residues. V shed 6 bases and J 0 bases; nucleotides not matched to a gene: 4. DNA for the CDR3: TGTGCCAGCAGCGACACAGGGGGCTCTGGAAACACCATATATTTT. Protein sequence: CASSDTGGSGNTIYF.

About this clone itself: One end of the junction is discordant with germline, which a read error may explain. The chain combines TRBV19 with TRBJ2-3; D uncertain. In germline, CDR1 is LNHDA, CDR2 SQIVND (reference sequence). There are 11 residues in the CDR3. In DNA form, the CDR3 reads TGTGCCAGTAGCATAGCAGATACGCAGTATTTT. Protein: CASSIADTQYF.

The chain is built from TRBV6-1 and TRBJ1-2; D unclear. This CDR3 has 15 residues. V was clipped by 2 bases and J by 0 bases, with 10 bases between them. The germline V gene has CDR1 MNHNS and CDR2 SASEGT. The CDR3 reads CASSEQAAANYGYTF. DNA for the CDR3: TGTGCCAGCAGTGAACAGGCAGCAGCTAACTATGGCTACACCTTC.

V gene TRBV4-3 combines with J gene TRBJ2-2; D not resolved. The germline V gene has CDR1 LGHNA and CDR2 YSLEER. V lost 4 bases and J lost 11, with 5 bases in between. This CDR3 has 10 amino acids. The CDR3 is CASSLPELFF. The CDR3, as DNA: TGCGCCAGCAGCCTACCCGAGCTGTTTTTT.

The chain is built from TRBV20-1 and TRBJ2-2, with D uncertain. Germline V CDR1 and CDR2: DFQATT, SNEGSKA (reference sequence). V was clipped by 6 bases and J by 5 bases, with 7 bases between them. This CDR3 region has 11 residues. CDR3 region: CSAERTGELFF. The DNA for the CDR3 is TGCAGTGCGGAACGAACCGGGGAGCTGTTTTTT.

This sequence joins TRBV5-4 and TRBJ2-1; unclear D gene. Germline V gives CDR1 SGHNT, CDR2 YYREEE (reference sequence). The CDR3 sequence is 15 residues long. The V and J ends lost 2 bases and 5 bases respectively, with 14 bases between them. CDR3: CASSFGQWMDNEQFF. CDR3 sequence (DNA): TGTGCCAGCAGCTTTGGTCAGTGGATGGACAATGAGCAGTTCTTC.

The chain is built from TRBV7-3 and TRBJ2-1; 15 positions agree with TRBD2. V lost 5 bases, J lost 4 bases, and 9 bases stayed unmatched. The CDR3 spans 18 residues. Germline loops: CDR1 SGHTA, CDR2 FQGTGA. CDR3 sequence: CASSGTGLAGGAYNEQFF. In DNA, the CDR3 is TGTGCCAGCAGCGGGACAGGACTAGCGGGAGGGGCTTACAATGAGCAGTTCTTC. The whole variable domain, remainder taken from reference TRBV7-3 and TRBJ2-1, is GAGVSQTPSNKVTEKGKYVELRCDPISGHTALYWYRQSLGQGPEFLIYFQGTGAADDSGLPNDRFFAVRPEGSVSTLKIQRTERGDSAVYLCASSGTGLAGGAYNEQFFGPGTRLTVL.

The chain carries TRBV10-3 and TRBJ1-2; possible D gene TRBD1, 6 bases. The CDR3 runs to 13 residues. Trimming stripped 4 bases from V and 3 bases from J, with 9 bases between. Per germline, CDR1 ENHRY and CDR2 SYGVKD. As DNA, the CDR3 is TGTGCCATCAGTGCGGAGGGGGACTATGGCTACACCTTC. The encoded protein is CAISAEGDYGYTF.

The chain uses TRBV6-5 and TRBJ1-2; unclear D gene. Germline CDR1 reads MNHEY; CDR2 reads SVGAGI. The CDR3 length is 10 residues. Trimming stripped 10 bases from V and 8 bases from J, with 11 bases between. The DNA of the CDR3 is TGTGCCACCCGGGGTCCGGGCTACACCTTC. This sequence encodes CATRGPGYTF.

V and J are TRBV7-8 and TRBJ2-7; the D gene is possibly TRBD1 (5 bases). CDR1 is SGHVS and CDR2 is FQNEAQ in the germline V gene. V was trimmed by 5 bases and J by 1 base, leaving 18 bases between them. There are 16 residues in the CDR3. CDR3 coding DNA: TGTGCCAGCAGCCAATCGCGCCAGGGAATATCCTACGAGCAGTACTTC. The encoded protein is CASSQSRQGISYEQYF.

The chain recombines TRBV28 with TRBJ2-7, with TRBD1 matching over 8 bases. The V segment lost 11 bases and the J segment 3 bases; nucleotides outside the gene matches: 6. The CDR3 covers 12 residues. Germline V gene data show CDR1 as MDHEN and CDR2 as SYDVKM. The CDR3 sequence: CAGGTGLYEQYF. CDR3 nucleotides: TGTGCCGGCGGGACAGGCCTCTACGAGCAGTACTTC. The variable domain in full, completed from reference TRBV28 and TRBJ2-7, reads DVKVTQSSRYLVKRTGEKVFLECVQDMDHENMFWYRQDPGLGLRLIYFSYDVKMKEKGDIPEGYSVSREKKERFSLILESASTNQTSMYLCAGGTGLYEQYFGPGTRLTVT.

The J gene is TRBJ2-2, the V gene TRBV6-5; D remains ambiguous. Germline CDR1 MNHEY, CDR2 SVGAGI. V was pared by 0 bases and J by 2 bases, with 7 bases between. This CDR3 is 15 amino acids long. The DNA for the CDR3 is TGTGCCAGCAGTTACTCCTACGACAACACCGGGGAGCTGTTTTTT. Encoded protein: CASSYSYDNTGELFF.

V is TRBV11-2 and J is TRBJ2-5; D ambiguous. The V gene's germline CDR1 is SGHAT and CDR2 FQNNGV. CDR3 size: 11 residues. The V and J ends lost 6 bases and 1 base respectively, with 3 bases between them. The CDR3 sequence is CASRIQETQYF. In DNA, the CDR3 is TGTGCCAGCAGAATCCAAGAGACCCAGTACTTC. Together with reference TRBV11-2 and TRBJ2-5, the CDR3 gives the full variable domain: EAGVAQSPRYKIIEKRQSVAFWCNPISGHATLYWYQQILGQGPKLLIQFQNNGVVDDSQLPKDRFSAERLKGVDSTLKIQPAKLEDSAVYLCASRIQETQYFGPGTRLLVL.

The chain carries TRBV6-1 and TRBJ2-3; D gene ambiguous. V shed 7 bases and J shed 4 bases, with 18 bases lying between them. CDR1 and CDR2 (germline): MNHNS, SASEGT. There are 15 residues in the CDR3. Written as DNA, the CDR3 is TGTGCCAGCACTGGTGAGCGCCCCCGGGCAGATACGCAGTATTTT. Translation gives CASTGERPRADTQYF.

Of note for this clone: Its ends do not fully match the called genes, so a read error is possible. The chain combines TRBV30 with TRBJ1-2, with unresolved D. CDR1 and CDR2 (germline): GTSNPN, SVGIG (reference sequence). This CDR3 has 13 amino acids. As DNA, the CDR3 is TGTGCCTGGAGTATTCAGCTCAATCCCTTCGTCCACTTC. It encodes CAWSIQLNPFVHF. The full variable domain, with the rest looked up from reference TRBV30 and TRBJ1-2, is SQTIHQWPATLVQPVGSPLSLECTVEGTSNPNLYWYRQAAGRGLQLLFYSVGIGQISSEVPQNLSASRPQDRQFILSSKKLLLSDSGFYLCAWSIQLNPFVHFGSGTRLTVV.

The rearrangement joins TRBV5-1 to TRBJ2-7; D might be TRBD2 (6 bases). The CDR3 has 15 residues. From germline, CDR1 is SGHRS and CDR2 YFSETQ. V was clipped by 2 bases and J by 7 bases, with 19 bases between them. CDR3 in DNA: TGCGCCAGCAGCTTCGGCCGGGAGTGGTCTGGAGAGCAGTACTTC. It codes for CASSFGREWSGEQYF.

V and J are TRBV5-1 and TRBJ1-1; weak D call: TRBD1 (5 bases). The germline V gene encodes CDR1 SGHRS and CDR2 YFSETQ. The CDR3 has 14 amino acids. The ends were cut back, 2 bases at V and 4 bases at J, with 12 bases in the middle. The DNA of the CDR3 is TGCGCCAGCAGCTTAGGGGTAGTGGGCACTGAAGCTTTCTTT. Its protein product is CASSLGVVGTEAFF.

This clone has a handful of counts. The V call is TRBV9, the J call TRBJ2-3; D gene uncertain. This CDR3 comprises 13 residues. The V gene's germline CDR1 is SGDLS and CDR2 YYNGEE. V was clipped by 1 base and J by 5 bases, with 8 bases between them. The CDR3 is CASSVSARDTQYF. CDR3 DNA sequence: TGTGCCAGCAGCGTATCGGCCAGAGATACGCAGTATTTT.

V and J are TRBV18 and TRBJ2-7; 9 bases line up with TRBD1. The CDR3 loop spans 15 amino acids. V was clipped by 0 bases and J by 3 bases; unmatched bases: 3. In germline, CDR1 is KGHSH, CDR2 LQKENI. The CDR3 coding sequence is TGTGCCAGCTCACCACCGGGACAGGGAAACTACGAGCAGTACTTC. This codes for CASSPPGQGNYEQYF.

The chain joins TRBV5-8 to TRBJ1-1; D remains unclear. Germline CDR1 SGHTS, CDR2 YDEGEE. The CDR3 consists of 13 residues. The V end lost 6 bases, the J end lost 0 bases, and 9 bases lay between the germline ends. In nucleotides, the CDR3 is TGTGCCAGCACCCGGCTCATGAACACTGAAGCTTTCTTT. It encodes CASTRLMNTEAFF.

This clone has only one observation. The chain carries TRBV5-1 and TRBJ1-2, with TRBD1 matching 7 bases. The length of the CDR3 is 15 residues. Germline V gene sequence: CDR1 SGHRS, CDR2 YFSETQ. V trimming: 4 bases; J trimming: 5 bases; junction bases outside the gene matches: 11. The CDR3 loop is CASSQEGQQYYGYTF. In DNA, the CDR3 is TGCGCCAGCAGCCAGGAGGGACAGCAATATTATGGCTACACCTTC.

The V and J genes are TRBV7-9 and TRBJ2-5, with unresolved D. Trimming removed 6 bases from V and 2 bases from J, with 4 bases in between. The CDR3 is 11 residues long. CDR1 and CDR2 (germline): SEHNR, FQNEAQ (reference sequence). The CDR3 loop reads CASSQQETQYF. CDR3 sequence (DNA): TGTGCCAGCAGTCAGCAAGAGACCCAGTACTTC.

The gene calls are TRBV7-2 and TRBJ2-2, with D possibly matching TRBD1 (5 bases). The CDR3 is 15 amino acids. CDR1 is SGHTA and CDR2 is FQGNSA in the germline V gene. Trimming took 5 bases from V and 0 from J, leaving 10 bases between them. In DNA form, the CDR3 reads TGTGCCAGCAGCCCGTGGACACCGAACACCGGGGAGCTGTTTTTT. This codes for CASSPWTPNTGELFF.

This clone was found once. The chain has TRBV5-1 and TRBJ2-7; tentative D call: TRBD2 (6 bases). This CDR3 has 14 residues. Looked up from germline, CDR1 is SGHRS and CDR2 is YFSETQ. V lost 5 bases to trimming and J lost 2 bases, with 14 bases between them. The CDR3 DNA is TGCGCCAGCAGTGGGGGAGGTGCTACCTACGAGCAGTACTTC. Translation gives CASSGGGATYEQYF.

This chain uses TRBV7-9 with TRBJ2-3; 9 bases are a match to TRBD2. V lost 2 bases and J lost 2; bases outside the gene matches: 8. This CDR3 comprises 17 residues. Germline-derived CDR1 and CDR2 are SEHNR and FQNEAQ (reference sequence). CDR3 sequence reads: CASSLSTSGGSTDTQYF. The CDR3 coding sequence is TGTGCCAGCAGCTTAAGTACCAGCGGGGGGTCCACAGATACGCAGTATTTT.

The chain is built from TRBV19 and TRBJ2-2; 14 bases are shared with TRBD2. The germline gives CDR1 LNHDA, CDR2 SQIVND (reference sequence). The junction had 8 bases not matched to a gene; V was cut back by 5 bases and J by 6 bases. This CDR3 comprises 17 residues. CDR3: CASSFVTSGRASGELFF. DNA of the CDR3: TGTGCCAGTAGTTTCGTGACTAGCGGGAGGGCCTCCGGGGAGCTGTTTTTT.